The source of this T cell receptor (beta chain) is a study of T cell responses to AZD1222 COVID-19 vaccine. Regarding the study as a whole: The breadth and depth of Spike-specific TCRs increased once two AZD1222 doses had been given. Reportedly, close to half of spike-specific TCRs are directed against unmutated variant regions.

The CDR3 consists of 14 residues. CDR1 and CDR2 (germline): MDHEN, SYDVKM. Trimming pared 6 bases from V and 0 bases from J, leaving 11 bases between. Measured with immunoSEQ multiplex PCR; TCRdb has only the in-frame clones, and not every one. In the table there are 95,000 to 100,000 clones, approximately 89% of which are singletons. Pooled together were second doses at about 4 or about 12 weeks. As concerns this clone: Its antigen remains unidentified.

The starting material was peripheral blood, obtained 28 days after the second AZD1222 dose. The V call is TRBV28, the J call TRBJ1-2; D ambiguous. This TCR was recovered from an adult who received the AZD1222 COVID-19 vaccine. CDR3 coding DNA: TGTGCCAGCAGCCTGGAGGCGGCTAACTATGGCTACACCTTC. It translates to CASSLEAANYGYTF.